This T cell receptor (beta chain) was captured in a study of blood T cells in healthy people across ages. Study-wide points: Versus aged donors, long-lived donors had higher diversity and more naive CD4+ cells.

The germline V gene encodes CDR1 DFQATT and CDR2 SNEGSKA (reference sequence). This CDR3 spans 16 amino acids. V dropped 5 bases and J dropped 0 bases, with 20 bases sitting between them. Combining a sample-barcoded 5' primer with a J-beta primer mix, a second PCR ran for 7 to 11 cycles. Tagging of each cDNA molecule was performed by a template-switch adaptor with 12 random nucleotides. One entry per CDR3 protein results from TCRdb running MiXCR on the 5' RACE reads. This sample carries around 990,000 distinct CDR3 sequences, less than 45% of them seen once, and the ten largest clones take around 12%. This clonotype was counted only a few times. Its antigen is not known. Researchers collected around 10 milliliters of peripheral blood from every single donor.

The sample comprised blood. This sequence originates from a man aged 18 to 29 in good health. The gene calls are TRBV20-1 and TRBJ2-7, with D uncertain. CDR3 in DNA: TGCAGTGCTTCCGATTCAGCTGGGAAGAGCTCCTACGAGCAGTACTTC. Its protein is CSASDSAGKSSYEQYF.